This T cell receptor (beta chain) appears in the sequencing data of a study of blood T cell repertoires in COVID-19. Methods used by the authors: The authors estimated nucleated cell counts from reference gene primer amplification. The table came from immunoSEQ multiplex PCR; TCRdb's copy has only in-frame clones and leaves some out. Clonal size and the V and J genes are those of that table, whereas D and trimming came from the DNA. The sample contains more than 150,000 clones, approximately 85% of which appear only once. Ages ranged from roughly 18 to 100 years, with residence in about two dozen US areas. Symptom resolution, clearance, or two negative PCRs marked donors in Cohort 3 as recovered. The germline V gene encodes CDR1 MNHEY and CDR2 SVGEGT. The J segment lost 14 bases and the V segment lost 5 bases, leaving 6 bases of the junction unmatched. The CDR3 length is 14 residues. The count of this clone is one.

V usage is TRBV6-2 or TRBV6-3 and J usage is TRBJ2-1; TRBD2 matches 16 bases. Sequenced material: PBMCs or T cells enriched from blood (not recorded which). This clonotype was obtained from a man aged 35-49 years who had recovered from COVID-19. CDR3 region: CASSLGLAGGPKFF. In DNA form, the CDR3 reads TGTGCCAGCAGTCTGGGACTAGCGGGAGGGCCTAAGTTCTTC.